Shown below are 10 T cell receptor beta chains from a single sample sequenced in a study of cytomegalovirus exposure and HLA in healthy donors. The PCR used 60 Vbeta and 13 Jbeta primers. Clones were read by immunoSEQ multiplex PCR, and TCRdb kept only the in-frame ones, dropping some. The sample shows 150,000 to 200,000 clones, 68% of them seen only once. The specimen sequenced was PBMCs. These receptors were obtained from a woman aged 18-35 years in good health and CMV-seropositive.

The chain joins TRBV7-9 to TRBJ1-1; D unresolved. The V end was cut by 1 base, the J end by 5 bases, with 8 bases between. The CDR3 spans 13 residues. Germline V CDR1 and CDR2: SEHNR, FQNEAQ (reference sequence). CDR3 region: CASSLGSQTEAFF. CDR3 coding DNA: TGTGCCAGCAGCTTAGGCTCACAGACTGAAGCTTTCTTT.

This chain joins TRBV30 and TRBJ2-7, with TRBD1 matching over 8 bases. In germline, CDR1 is GTSNPN, CDR2 SVGIG (reference sequence). There are 13 residues in the CDR3. V dropped 5 bases and J dropped 4; count of bases not matched to a gene: 7. CDR3 DNA sequence: TGTGCCTGGGAGATGGGGACAGGTTACGAGCAGTACTTC. It is translated as CAWEMGTGYEQYF.

The rearrangement joins TRBV14 to TRBJ2-1; D remains ambiguous. The CDR3 spans 14 residues. Germline-derived CDR1 and CDR2 are SGHDN and FVKESK. The ends were cut back, 4 bases at V and 9 bases at J, with 16 bases in the middle. The CDR3 nucleotides read TGTGCCAGCAGCCTAACTTCAGCGTTAGTTGAGCAGTTCTTC. Its protein is CASSLTSALVEQFF.

The chain employs TRBV30 and TRBJ1-5; a possible D gene is TRBD1 (5 bases). CDR1 is GTSNPN, CDR2 SVGIG, per germline (reference sequence). Trimming pared 5 bases from V and 3 bases from J, leaving 11 bases between. This CDR3 has 13 amino acids. For the CDR3, the DNA is TGTGCCTGGTCAGGGTCTACCAATCAGCCCCAGCATTTT. It is translated as CAWSGSTNQPQHF.

There are a few counts of this clone. The chain is built from TRBV2 and TRBJ1-1, with a tentative D call TRBD1 (6 bases). V lost 4 bases and J 7 bases, leaving 10 bases between the germline ends. CDR1 and CDR2 from the germline V gene are SNHLY and FYNNEI. CDR3 length: 12 residues. DNA of the CDR3: TGTGCCAGCAGTGCACAGGGTATTGAAGCTTTCTTT. Translation: CASSAQGIEAFF.

This clone appeared a few times. The chain is built from TRBV6-6 and TRBJ1-3, with TRBD1 matching over 8 bases. The V gene end was trimmed by 6 bases and the J gene end by 2 bases; junction bases not matched to a gene: 9. Germline CDR1 is MNHNY and CDR2 is SVGAGI (reference sequence). The CDR3 covers 16 residues. The CDR3 is CASRQTQGAAGNTIYF. The CDR3 DNA follows: TGTGCCAGCAGACAGACCCAGGGGGCGGCTGGAAACACCATATATTTT.

V gene TRBV9 combines with J gene TRBJ2-2, with 10 bases lining up with TRBD2. The CDR3 totals 15 residues. In germline, CDR1 is SGDLS, CDR2 YYNGEE. V dropped 0 bases and J dropped 4; count of bases not matched to a gene: 0. The CDR3: CASSVASGGTGELFF. CDR3 coding DNA: TGTGCCAGCAGCGTAGCTAGCGGGGGCACCGGGGAGCTGTTTTTT.

This chain joins TRBV6-1 and TRBJ2-3, with D uncertain. Germline V gene lookup returns CDR1 MNHNS and CDR2 SASEGT. This CDR3 is built from 12 residues. The ends were cut back, 7 bases at V and 6 bases at J, with 11 bases in the middle. The CDR3 DNA reads TGTGCCAGCACTTCGGAGAAGGATACGCAGTATTTT. This translates into CASTSEKDTQYF.

This clone has more than one count but fewer than ten. The CDR3 loop is CASSLIGLTGANEKLFF. CDR3 coding DNA: TGCGCCAGCAGCTTGATCGGTCTCACTGGTGCTAATGAAAAACTGTTTTTT. The chain uses TRBV5-1 and TRBJ1-4; D ambiguous. Deletions cut 1 base from V and 3 bases from J, with 16 bases between. This CDR3 has 17 residues. Germline CDR1 is SGHRS and CDR2 is YFSETQ.

This clone was detected only a few times. The CDR3 sequence: CASSSLLGGNYGYTF. CDR3 sequence (DNA): TGTGCCAGCAGTTCCCTACTGGGGGGTAACTATGGCTACACCTTC. This chain uses TRBV27 with TRBJ1-2; D possibly corresponds to TRBD1 (5 bases). Trimming took 4 bases from V and 1 from J, leaving 13 bases between them. CDR1 and CDR2 from the germline V gene are MNHEY and SMNVEV (reference sequence). The CDR3 covers 15 residues.